These 4 T cell receptor beta chains share one sample of origin, sequenced in a study of CD8+ T cells in alopecia areata. The authors extracted RNA and reverse transcribed it into cDNA as the sequencing template. Sequenced by immunoSEQ multiplex PCR; TCRdb stores in-frame clones only, minus some. This table holds 150,000 to 200,000 clones, approximately 55% found once. The sample's treatment: oral pan-JAK inhibitor, 5-10 mg twice daily. The material sequenced was CD8+ T cells sorted from blood, taken at week 24, from a patient treated with tofacitinib. The receptors were gathered from a human donor with alopecia areata.

This clone came up a few times. Distinct nucleotide sequences in the sample also encode this CDR3. The V gene is TRBV29-1, the J gene TRBJ1-2, with D tentatively TRBD1 (6 bases). Trimming shortened V by 3 bases and J by 5 bases, and 10 bases separated the two germline ends. This CDR3 has 12 amino acids. The germline V gene has CDR1 SQVTM and CDR2 ANQGSEA. CDR3 in amino acids: CSVEGRGYGYTF. CDR3 in DNA: TGCAGCGTTGAGGGCAGGGGATATGGCTACACCTTC.

The chain joins TRBV7-2 to TRBJ2-7, with 11 bases fitting TRBD2. This CDR3 spans 15 amino acids. V trimming: 5 bases; J trimming: 3 bases; junction bases outside the gene matches: 6. Germline loops: CDR1 SGHTA, CDR2 FQGNSA. The DNA for the CDR3 is TGTGCCAGCAGCCCCACTAGCGGGGGCCTCTACGAGCAGTACTTC. It is translated as CASSPTSGGLYEQYF.

The gene calls are TRBV25-1 and TRBJ1-1; TRBD1 matches 7 bases. V shed 4 bases, J shed 3 bases, and the junction held 8 bases outside the gene matches. From germline, CDR1 is MGHDK and CDR2 SYGVNS. This CDR3 is built from 15 residues. CDR3 sequence: CASSGIQGPYTEAFF. The CDR3 bases are TGTGCCAGCAGTGGTATACAGGGGCCCTACACTGAAGCTTTCTTT. Drawing the rest from reference TRBV25-1 and TRBJ1-1, the complete variable domain is EADIYQTPRYLVIGTGKKITLECSQTMGHDKMYWYQQDPGMELHLIHYSYGVNSTEKGDLSSESTVSRIRTEHFPLTLESARPSHTSQYLCASSGIQGPYTEAFFGQGTRLTVV.

This chain uses TRBV10-3 with TRBJ2-1; D is unresolved. The CDR3 contains 13 residues. Germline lookup yields CDR1 ENHRY and CDR2 SYGVKD. V lost 0 bases to trimming and J lost 10 bases, with 10 bases between them. CDR3 sequence: CAISESRIWEQFF. Here the CDR3 DNA reads TGTGCCATCAGTGAGTCTAGGATTTGGGAGCAGTTCTTC.